This T cell receptor beta chain is drawn from a study of T-cell memory formation after mild COVID-19. This CDR3 is 13 amino acids long. The ends were cut back, 5 bases at V and 0 bases at J, with 7 bases in the middle. Germline CDR1 reads ENHRY; CDR2 reads SYGVKD. Concerning this clonotype itself: Antigen unknown.

TCRdb ran MiXCR on the 5' RACE reads and lists one entry per CDR3 protein. This table holds roughly 350,000 distinct CDR3 sequences, around 20% found once. Study findings and constraints: Prior to infection, memory already included some responding clones, suggesting cross-reactive memory joined.

This chain joins TRBV10-3 and TRBJ1-1; unclear D gene. The sample was PBMCs or a T cell subset sorted from them (not recorded which). The clonotype was recovered from an adult woman who had mild COVID-19 (a few samples of this study predate the infection). Cell type and time point are not known. CDR3 sequence: CAISQALNTEAFF. The CDR3 nucleotides read TGTGCCATCAGTCAAGCCTTGAACACTGAAGCTTTCTTT.